These 25 T cell receptor beta chains were sequenced from one sample in a study of glioma-infiltrating T cells after dendritic cell vaccination. Clones were read by immunoSEQ multiplex PCR, and TCRdb kept only the in-frame ones, dropping some. The data show 95,000 or so clones, under 90% seen once. The input for sequencing was blood, taken before dendritic cell vaccination. All receptors derive from a human donor with glioblastoma.

The gene calls are TRBV3-2 and TRBJ2-7; the table names TRBD2, a call not compared with the DNA. TRBV3-2 is tagged as a pseudogene. The CDR3 is 8 residues long. CDR3 DNA sequence: TGTGCCAGCAGCCCAAGCCCCTTC. It translates to CASSPSPF.

V is TRBV27 and J is TRBJ2-7, with 7 nucleotides matching TRBD2. The CDR3 is made up of 14 amino acids. The trim removed 5 bases at V and 4 bases at J, leaving 8 bases unmatched. Germline loops: CDR1 MNHEY, CDR2 SMNVEV (reference sequence). CDR3 coding DNA: TGTGCCAGCAGTCCACGAGGGACTACGTACGAGCAGTACTTC. This sequence encodes CASSPRGTTYEQYF.

CDR3 DNA: TGCGCCAGCAGTCCGGGACAGTCCTATGGCTACACCTTC. This translates into CASSPGQSYGYTF. The rearrangement joins TRBV10-1 to TRBJ1-2; 7 bases fit TRBD1. The CDR3 runs 13 residues. The junction had 4 bases not matched to a gene; V was cut back by 5 bases and J by 4 bases. Germline lookup yields CDR1 WNHNN and CDR2 SYGVQD (reference sequence).

CDR3 in DNA: TGTGCCAGCAGCTTAGGGACAGGGGCGAATGGCTACACCTTC. Residues: CASSLGTGANGYTF. The chain combines TRBV5-6 with TRBJ1-2; the match to TRBD1 covers 10 bases. In germline, CDR1 is SGHDT, CDR2 YYEEEE. There are 14 residues in the CDR3. V was pared by 2 bases and J by 6 bases, with 4 bases of the junction left unmatched.

This chain links TRBV5-6 with TRBJ1-2; a possible D gene is TRBD1 (5 bases). This CDR3 is 15 amino acids long. From germline, CDR1 is SGHDT and CDR2 YYEEEE. V lost 4 bases and J lost 5, with 18 bases in between. The CDR3 DNA follows: TGTGCCAGCAGCCGCCGAGACAGATCCCGTTATGGCTACACCTTC. Its protein is CASSRRDRSRYGYTF.

V gene TRBV7-7 combines with J gene TRBJ2-3; weak D call: TRBD2 (5 bases). Germline V lookup: CDR1 SSHAT, CDR2 FNYEAQ (reference sequence). The CDR3 covers 13 residues. Trimming left V 6 bases short and J 5 bases short, with 12 bases between. CDR3 in amino acids: CASSLDWLDTQYF. CDR3 sequence (DNA): TGTGCCAGCAGTTTGGACTGGTTAGATACGCAGTATTTT. Supplemented by reference TRBV7-7 and TRBJ2-3, the full variable domain reads GAGVSQSPRYKVTKRGQDVTLRCDPISSHATLYWYQQALGQGPEFLTYFNYEAQPDKSGLPSDRFSAERPEGSISTLTIQRTEQRDSAMYRCASSLDWLDTQYFGPGTRLTVL.

DNA for the CDR3: TGTGCCAGCAGTTATATCGGAGACAATGAGCAGTTCTTC. The encoded protein is CASSYIGDNEQFF. This chain connects TRBV6-5 to TRBJ2-1; D gene unclear. The V end lost 3 bases, the J end lost 5 bases, and 8 bases lay between the germline ends. The CDR3 contains 13 residues. The V gene's germline CDR1 is MNHEY and CDR2 SVGAGI.

The genes are TRBV5-1 and TRBJ2-7; TRBD1 matches at 9 bases. CDR3 size: 14 residues. V was pared by 3 bases and J by 4 bases, with 5 bases of the junction left unmatched. Germline CDR1 and CDR2: SGHRS and YFSETQ. CDR3 region: CASSWGQGLYEQYF. CDR3 bases: TGCGCCAGCAGCTGGGGACAGGGACTATACGAGCAGTACTTC. Filled out from reference TRBV5-1 and TRBJ2-7, the complete variable domain reads KAGVTQTPRYLIKTRGQQVTLSCSPISGHRSVSWYQQTPGQGLQFLFEYFSETQRNKGNFPGRFSGRQFSNSRSEMNVSTLELGDSALYLCASSWGQGLYEQYFGPGTRLTVT.

The gene calls are TRBV7-9 and TRBJ1-2; 9 nucleotides match TRBD1. The CDR3 extends over 15 amino acids. Germline V gene lookup returns CDR1 SEHNR and CDR2 FQNEAQ (reference sequence). After removal of 3 bases from V and 0 bases from J, the junction contained 2 bases not matched to a gene. CDR3 nucleotides: TGTGCCAGCAGCTTCGACAGGGGGGCTAACTATGGCTACACCTTC. Its protein is CASSFDRGANYGYTF.

This chain connects TRBV25-1 to TRBJ2-5; tentative D call: TRBD1 (5 bases). CDR3 length: 16 amino acids. The germline CDR1 and CDR2 sequences are MGHDK and SYGVNS. Between the trimmed V and J ends, which lost 2 bases and 5 bases, there was a span of 18 bases. CDR3 loop: CASSESRGQGRETQYF. CDR3 nucleotide sequence: TGTGCCAGCAGTGAAAGCCGTGGCCAGGGTAGGGAGACCCAGTACTTC. Combining the CDR3 with reference TRBV25-1 and TRBJ2-5 gives the whole variable domain EADIYQTPRYLVIGTGKKITLECSQTMGHDKMYWYQQDPGMELHLIHYSYGVNSTEKGDLSSESTVSRIRTEHFPLTLESARPSHTSQYLCASSESRGQGRETQYFGPGTRLLVL.

This clone was picked up one time. The V and J genes are TRBV30 and TRBJ2-7; 8 nucleotides agree with TRBD1. Looked up from germline, CDR1 is GTSNPN and CDR2 is SVGIG (reference sequence). The CDR3 totals 13 residues. J was trimmed by 4 bases and V by 5 bases; bases with no gene match: 7. The CDR3 loop is CAWGQGASYEQYF. The CDR3 DNA sequence: TGTGCCTGGGGCCAGGGGGCGTCGTACGAGCAGTACTTC.

The chain has TRBV2 and TRBJ1-5; tentatively, D is TRBD1 (5 bases). CDR3 length equals 13 residues. The V end was cut by 8 bases, the J end by 2 bases, with 10 bases between. Per germline, CDR1 SNHLY and CDR2 FYNNEI. This CDR3 is CASQGWGNQPQHF. The CDR3 bases are TGTGCCAGCCAGGGTTGGGGCAATCAGCCCCAGCATTTT.

This chain uses TRBV4-3 with TRBJ2-7, with TRBD2 matching over 9 bases. The CDR3 has 15 residues. V trimming: 5 bases; J trimming: 3 bases; junction bases outside the gene matches: 8. CDR1 is LGHNA and CDR2 is YSLEER in the germline V gene. CDR3: CASSKRGAGGYEQYF. In DNA, the CDR3 is TGCGCCAGCAGCAAAAGAGGAGCGGGAGGCTACGAGCAGTACTTC.

This rearrangement joins TRBV10-3 to TRBJ1-2; D possibly corresponds to TRBD1 (5 bases). CDR1 is ENHRY, CDR2 SYGVKD, per germline. Trimming shortened V by 6 bases and J by 7 bases, and 9 bases separated the two germline ends. The length of the CDR3 is 11 residues. The CDR3 region has the DNA TGTGCCATCAGCTCCCAGGGTGGCTACACCTTC. Translation: CAISSQGGYTF.

This chain links TRBV6-6 with TRBJ2-3, with 7 bases lining up with TRBD2. The germline CDR1 and CDR2 sequences are MNHNY and SVGAGI (reference sequence). Trimming took 8 bases from V and 2 from J; bases not matched to a gene: 7. This CDR3 has 14 residues. CDR3 in DNA: TGTGCCAGCTGGTGGGGGGGATTCACAGATACGCAGTATTTT. It codes for CASWWGGFTDTQYF.

The chain combines TRBV2 with TRBJ2-5; D might be TRBD2 (6 bases). From germline, CDR1 is SNHLY and CDR2 FYNNEI. This CDR3 comprises 12 residues. V lost 10 bases to trimming and J lost 4 bases, with 13 bases between them. As DNA, the CDR3 is TGTGCCACCTCAAGGGGAGGAGAGACCCAGTACTTC. Protein: CATSRGGETQYF. Supplemented by reference TRBV2 and TRBJ2-5, the full variable domain reads EPEVTQTPSHQVTQMGQEVILRCVPISNHLYFYWYRQILGQKVEFLVSFYNNEISEKSEIFDDQFSVERPDGSNFTLKIRSTKLEDSAMYFCATSRGGETQYFGPGTRLLVL.

This chain uses TRBV4-2 with TRBJ2-3; 14 nucleotides agree with TRBD2. Germline V gives CDR1 LGHNA, CDR2 YNFKEQ. The CDR3 loop spans 18 amino acids. Trimming took 0 bases from V and 7 from J; bases not matched to a gene: 9. This CDR3 reads CASSQEGTSGGGMYTQYF. For the CDR3, the DNA is TGTGCCAGCAGCCAAGAAGGGACTAGCGGGGGTGGGATGTATACGCAGTATTTT.

The CDR3 loop reads CSASGAYEQYF. The CDR3 DNA sequence: TGCAGTGCTAGCGGAGCCTACGAGCAGTACTTC. V is TRBV20-1 and J is TRBJ2-7, with D unclear. Trimming shortened V by 3 bases and J by 2 bases, and 5 bases separated the two germline ends. CDR3 length equals 11 residues. Germline assignment: CDR1 DFQATT and CDR2 SNEGSKA (reference sequence).

This chain joins TRBV19 and TRBJ1-2, with a tentative D call TRBD1 (6 bases). The CDR3 runs 16 residues. The V end was cut by 3 bases, the J end by 5 bases, with 19 bases between. Germline values: CDR1 LNHDA, CDR2 SQIVND (reference sequence). The CDR3 loop reads CASSIPAAGGRYGYTF. The CDR3 DNA reads as TGTGCCAGTAGTATCCCTGCGGCGGGGGGCCGGTATGGCTACACCTTC.

Only one count was recorded for this clone. The chain combines TRBV7-2 with TRBJ2-5; 12 bases map to TRBD2. The CDR3 has 18 amino acids. V lost 3 bases and J lost 0; bases outside the gene matches: 8. CDR1 and CDR2 from the germline V gene are SGHTA and FQGNSA. The DNA of the CDR3 is TGTGCCAGCAGCTTTCAGACTAGCGGGGGCCCGTACCAAGAGACCCAGTACTTC. Protein: CASSFQTSGGPYQETQYF.

V is TRBV7-3 and J is TRBJ2-3; a possible D gene is TRBD2 (6 bases). Germline-derived CDR1 and CDR2 are SGHTA and FQGTGA. V was trimmed by 4 bases and J by 3 bases, leaving 17 bases between them. CDR3 length equals 16 residues. In nucleotides, the CDR3 is TGTGCCAGCAGCTCTGCGCCGGGAGTGGGGACAGATACGCAGTATTTT. Translation: CASSSAPGVGTDTQYF.

This clone was seen more than once but under ten times. This chain links TRBV30 with TRBJ2-7; D remains ambiguous. This CDR3 is built from 11 residues. The V end was cut by 8 bases, the J end by 3 bases, with 11 bases between. Germline V lookup: CDR1 GTSNPN, CDR2 SVGIG (reference sequence). CDR3 nucleotide sequence: TGTGCCATAAGCCGCGACTACGAGCAGTACTTC. Its protein product is CAISRDYEQYF.

The chain combines TRBV7-8 with TRBJ1-1, with unresolved D. The V gene lost 4 bases and the J gene lost 5 bases, with 5 bases spanning the gap. The CDR3 length is 11 residues. Germline V CDR1 and CDR2: SGHVS, FQNEAQ. The CDR3 here is CASSSLTEAFF. CDR3 bases: TGTGCCAGCAGCTCCCTAACTGAAGCTTTCTTT.

The CDR3 is CASSLGGERRTLWGYTF. The CDR3 nucleotides read TGTGCCAGCAGCTTAGGGGGGGAAAGGCGTACCCTCTGGGGCTACACCTTC. The chain uses TRBV5-4 and TRBJ1-2; D might be TRBD1 (6 bases). Deletions cut 2 bases from V and 8 bases from J, with 25 bases between. The CDR3 runs to 17 residues. In germline, CDR1 is SGHNT, CDR2 YYREEE (reference sequence).

This clone occurred a few times. The gene calls are TRBV5-1 and TRBJ2-3; 13 positions agree with TRBD2. CDR3 length: 18 amino acids. J was trimmed by 2 bases and V by 0 bases; bases with no gene match: 6. Germline V CDR1 and CDR2: SGHRS, YFSETQ. CDR3 nucleotides: TGCGCCAGCAGCTTGGGACTAGCGGGAGGCCTTCCCACAGATACGCAGTATTTT. This sequence encodes CASSLGLAGGLPTDTQYF.